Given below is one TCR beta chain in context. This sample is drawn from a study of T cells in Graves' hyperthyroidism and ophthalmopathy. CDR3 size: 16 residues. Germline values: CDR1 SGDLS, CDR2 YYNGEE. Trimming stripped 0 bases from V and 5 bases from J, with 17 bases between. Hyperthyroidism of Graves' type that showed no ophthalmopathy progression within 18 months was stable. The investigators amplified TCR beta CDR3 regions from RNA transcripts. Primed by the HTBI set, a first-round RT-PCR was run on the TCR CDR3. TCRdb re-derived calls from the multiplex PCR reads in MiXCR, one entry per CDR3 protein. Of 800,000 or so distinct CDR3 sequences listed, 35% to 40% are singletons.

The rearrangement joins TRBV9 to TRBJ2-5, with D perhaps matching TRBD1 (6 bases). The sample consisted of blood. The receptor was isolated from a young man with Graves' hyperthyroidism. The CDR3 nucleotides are TGTGCCAGCAGCGTAGACAGGGCCCCTGAGCGGGAGACCCAGTACTTC. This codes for CASSVDRAPERETQYF.